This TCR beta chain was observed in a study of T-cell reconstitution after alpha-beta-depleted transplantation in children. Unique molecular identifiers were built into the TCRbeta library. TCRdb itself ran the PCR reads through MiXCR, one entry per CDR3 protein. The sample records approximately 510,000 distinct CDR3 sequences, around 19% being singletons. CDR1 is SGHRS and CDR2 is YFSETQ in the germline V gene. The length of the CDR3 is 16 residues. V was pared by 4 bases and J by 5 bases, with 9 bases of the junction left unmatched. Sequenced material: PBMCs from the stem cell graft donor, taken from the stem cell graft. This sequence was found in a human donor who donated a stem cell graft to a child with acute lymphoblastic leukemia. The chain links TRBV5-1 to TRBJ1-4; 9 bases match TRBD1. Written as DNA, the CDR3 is TGCGCCAGCAGCGAGCCCCCGACAGGGGGAAATGAAAAACTGTTTTTT. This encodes CASSEPPTGGNEKLFF.